This TCR beta chain stems from a study of post-analysis software for immune sequencing data. Findings and limits, study-wide: About five TRBV segments, including TRBV5-6, TRBV5-1 and TRBV20-1, were more frequent in patients than controls.

To note about this clonotype: Its antigen is currently unknown.

The TCR beta cDNA libraries carried unique molecular identifiers. One entry per CDR3 protein results from TCRdb running MiXCR on the PCR reads. The sample has roughly 540,000 distinct CDR3 sequences; around a third are singletons. In germline, CDR1 is SGHRS, CDR2 YFSETQ. The V end lost 3 bases, the J end lost 9 bases, and 15 bases lay between the germline ends. The CDR3 extends over 13 amino acids. The sample comprised blood. The chain uses TRBV5-1 and TRBJ1-2; D is possibly TRBD1 (6 bases). The receptor was derived from a girl aged 2 to 17 with multiple sclerosis. The CDR3 DNA is TGCGCCAGCAGCTGGGAGGGGGGAACGAGCTACACCTTC. It codes for CASSWEGGTSYTF.